The sequence of this T cell receptor beta chain was determined in a study of blood T cell repertoires in COVID-19. CDR1 and CDR2 (germline): MDHEN, SYDVKM. The CDR3 covers 13 residues. In the case of this clone: One end of the junction fails to match germline, which may point to a read error.

Some clones are missing from TCRdb's copy, which holds only in-frame ones; the method was immunoSEQ multiplex PCR. Of about 130,000 clones listed, roughly 90% are singletons. The sequence was collected from a man between 60 and 75 years old with COVID-19, enrolled during active disease. Sequencing input: peripheral blood. The chain couples TRBV28 to TRBJ1-6, with unresolved D. The CDR3 reads CASSSPPDGPGDF. The CDR3 nucleotides read TGTGCCAGCAGTTCCCCCCCCGACGGACCCGGGGACTTT.